These T cell receptor beta chains were read from a single sample in a study of blood T cell repertoires in COVID-19. Sequenced by immunoSEQ multiplex PCR; TCRdb stores in-frame clones only, minus some. The sample gives about 170,000 clones, around 92% of which show up once; 4.8% is in the top ten. Sequencing input: peripheral blood. These receptors came from a man aged 25 to 40 with COVID-19, enrolled during active disease. Each CDR3 is given with its conserved first and last residue. D genes are given only for firm matches. Size is omitted from some rows. Given values are once, few, many or a class for expanded clones.

CASSLGPGASGNTIYF,TGCGCCAGCAGCTTGGGCCCAGGGGCGTCTGGAAACACCATATATTTT,TRBJ1-3,TRBV5-1,.,.
CASRLQTGKRYF,TGTGCCAGCCGGCTACAGACAGGGAAGAGGTACTTC,TRBJ2-4,TRBV5-6,.,TRBD1
CASSLIRANTGELFF,TGCGCCAGCAGCTTGATTCGGGCGAACACCGGGGAGCTGTTTTTT,TRBJ2-2,TRBV5-1,few,.
CASSTPGQRSYEQYF,TGTGCCAGCAGTACCCCGGGACAGCGTTCCTACGAGCAGTACTTC,TRBJ2-7,TRBV6-5,.,TRBD1
CASTVRDSRPRVAFF,TGTGCCAGCACTGTCCGGGACAGCCGACCAAGAGTCGCTTTCTTT,TRBJ1-1,TRBV28,.,TRBD1
CATSRDRGATNQNEQFF,TGTGCCACCAGCAGAGATCGGGGGGCGACAAACCAAAATGAGCAGTTCTTC,TRBJ2-1,TRBV15,few,.
CASSTSGQGGGKLFF,.,TRBJ1-4,TRBV6-5,.,.
CASSPAERNTIYF,TGTGCCAGCTCACCGGCGGAGAGAAACACCATATATTTT,TRBJ1-3,TRBV18,.,.
CASSRTSGAYNEQFF,TGTGCCAGTAGTCGCACTAGCGGTGCCTACAATGAGCAGTTCTTC,TRBJ2-1,TRBV19,.,TRBD2
CASSSPAGAQYF,TGTGCCAGCAGCTCCCCAGCGGGAGCCCAGTACTTC,TRBJ2-7,TRBV7-2,.,TRBD2
CASSNIIGGGANVLTF,TGTGCCAGCAGCAACATTATAGGAGGTGGGGCCAACGTCCTGACTTTC,TRBJ2-6,TRBV7-7,.,.
CASSPGGYEQYF,TGTGCCAGCTCACCCGGCGGCTACGAGCAGTACTTC,TRBJ2-7,TRBV18,.,.
CSVLDRGPSSNEKLFF,TGCAGCGTCCTTGACAGGGGGCCTTCATCTAATGAAAAACTGTTTTTT,TRBJ1-4,TRBV29-1,.,TRBD1
CASSLVRTGNTEAFF,TGTGCCAGCAGCTTAGTCCGTACAGGGAACACTGAAGCTTTCTTT,TRBJ1-1,TRBV7-2,.,.
CASSYGGQGRYEQYF,TGTGCCAGCAGTTACGGGGGACAGGGAAGGTACGAGCAGTACTTC,TRBJ2-7,TRBV6-5,.,TRBD1
CASFYGEGDGYTF,TGTGCCAGCTTCTACGGGGAGGGGGATGGCTACACCTTC,TRBJ1-2,TRBV6-5,.,.
CASSRVGRAYEQYF,TGTGCCAGCAGTAGAGTGGGGCGAGCCTACGAGCAGTACTTC,TRBJ2-7,TRBV6-5,few,.
CASSLLYGYTF,TGTGCCAGCAGCCTCCTCTATGGCTACACCTTC,TRBJ1-2,TRBV6-2/TRBV6-3,.,.
CASRNSEKLFF,TGTGCCAGCAGGAATAGTGAAAAACTGTTTTTT,TRBJ1-4,TRBV28,.,.
CASSPGTANEKLFF,TGTGCCAGCAGCCCTGGGACAGCGAATGAAAAACTGTTTTTT,TRBJ1-4,TRBV7-7,.,TRBD1
CASSQDHHPGEAFF,TGCGCCAGCAGCCAAGATCACCACCCGGGAGAAGCTTTCTTT,TRBJ1-1,TRBV4-3,.,.
CASSQDRSGREKLFF,TGCGCCAGCAGCCAAGATAGGTCAGGAAGGGAAAAACTGTTTTTT,TRBJ1-4,TRBV4-3,.,.
CASSVVLAGGEAYNEQFF,TGCGCCAGCAGCGTTGTACTAGCGGGGGGAGAGGCCTACAATGAGCAGTTCTTC,TRBJ2-1,TRBV4-3,.,TRBD2
CAISVQGPYEQYF,TGTGCCATCAGTGTACAGGGTCCCTACGAGCAGTACTTC,TRBJ2-7,TRBV10-3,.,.
CASSIEWTGSSSYNEQFF,TGTGCCAGTAGTATAGAATGGACAGGGTCTTCCTCCTACAATGAGCAGTTCTTC,TRBJ2-1,TRBV19,.,TRBD1
CASSPQEQGAVYGYTF,TGTGCCAGCTCACCCCAAGAACAGGGGGCGGTCTATGGCTACACCTTC,TRBJ1-2,TRBV18,.,TRBD1
CASSPTGGTDTQYF,TGCGCCAGCAGTCCGACAGGGGGCACAGATACGCAGTATTTT,TRBJ2-3,TRBV23-1,.,TRBD1